This is a list of T cell receptor beta chains from one sample in a study of beta chain features in type 1 diabetes. This table comes from immunoSEQ multiplex PCR, and its TCRdb copy is limited to in-frame clones, with some not included. The data hold around 710,000 clones, with under 15% observed a single time. Source material: naive CD4+ T cells from blood. The receptors here all came from a man aged 25-45 years with type 1 diabetes. Each CDR3 is given with its conserved first and last residue. A D gene is named only where the DNA matches it firmly. Clone size is not always given. Where it is, it says once, few, many or a class for expanded clones.

D gene,J gene,clone size,V gene,CDR3 DNA,CDR3 protein
.,TRBJ2-3,few,TRBV7-8,TGTGCCAGCAGCTTAGGGGGCCCTGGCACAGATACGCAGTATTTT,CASSLGGPGTDTQYF
.,TRBJ2-3,few,TRBV29-1,TGCAGCGTTGGTTCGGGGGAGGCTGAGTATTTT,CSVGSGEAEYF
.,TRBJ2-4,few,TRBV25-1,TGTGCCAGCAGTGAATTGCGGCCCGACGGGGTTGCCAAAAACATTCAGTACTTC,CASSELRPDGVAKNIQYF
.,TRBJ2-7,.,TRBV6-5,TGTGCCAGCAGTACCGACAGGAATGGGCAGTACTTC,CASSTDRNGQYF
TRBD1,TRBJ1-5,.,TRBV15,TGTGCCACCAGCCTGGGACAGTCCAATCAGCCCCAGCATTTT,CATSLGQSNQPQHF
TRBD2,TRBJ2-7,.,TRBV25-1,TGTGCCAGCAGTGACAGCGGGGGGACCGACTACGAGCAGTACTTC,CASSDSGGTDYEQYF
.,TRBJ1-4,.,TRBV28,TGTGCCAGCAGTTTAGCTCCTCAGGGTGAAAAACTGTTTTTT,CASSLAPQGEKLFF
TRBD2,TRBJ2-3,.,TRBV5-4,TGTGCCAGCAGCATCACGGGACTAGCGACAGATACGCAGTATTTT,CASSITGLATDTQYF
TRBD1,TRBJ2-1,.,TRBV9,TGTGCCAGCAGCGCCGGGACAGGGTACAATGAGCAGTTCTTC,CASSAGTGYNEQFF
.,TRBJ1-5,few,TRBV19,TGTGCCAGTCTTAGGGGTGGAAGCAATCAGCCCCAGCATTTT,CASLRGGSNQPQHF
.,TRBJ1-6,.,TRBV5-4,TGTGCCAGCAGCTTGATTGATTCACCCCTCCACTTT,CASSLIDSPLHF
.,TRBJ1-4,.,TRBV29-1,TGCAGCGCTTCTGGACGAGCAACTAATGAAAAACTGTTTTTT,CSASGRATNEKLFF
TRBD1,TRBJ2-7,.,TRBV18,TGTGCCAGCTCGCGACCGGGACAGTCCTACGAGCAGTACTTC,CASSRPGQSYEQYF
.,TRBJ2-4,few,TRBV28,TGTGCCAGCAGAACGGGAAGTAAAAACATTCAGTACTTC,CASRTGSKNIQYF
TRBD1,TRBJ1-5,.,TRBV7-8,TGTGCCAGCGCTGCCGGGGACAGGGCTACCAATCAGCCCCAGCATTTT,CASAAGDRATNQPQHF
.,TRBJ1-5,few,TRBV19,TGTGCCAGTAGGGACCTCGGGCAGGTACGGGGTCAGCCCCAGCATTTT,CASRDLGQVRGQPQHF
.,TRBJ2-7,.,TRBV6-5,TGTGCCACCGAGATTGGGGGGAGCTCCTACGAGCAGTACTTC,CATEIGGSSYEQYF
.,TRBJ1-2,once,TRBV9,TGTGCCAGCAGCGTAGCTGAGGAGAACTATGGCTACACCTTC,CASSVAEENYGYTF